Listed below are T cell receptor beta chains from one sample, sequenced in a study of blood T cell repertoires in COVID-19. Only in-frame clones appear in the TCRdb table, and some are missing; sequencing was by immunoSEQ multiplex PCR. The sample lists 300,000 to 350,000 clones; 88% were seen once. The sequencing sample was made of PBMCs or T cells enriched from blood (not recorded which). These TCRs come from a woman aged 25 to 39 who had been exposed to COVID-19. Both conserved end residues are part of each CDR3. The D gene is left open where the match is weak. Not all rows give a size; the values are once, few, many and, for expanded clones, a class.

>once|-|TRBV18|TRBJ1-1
TGTGCCAGCTCACCACGCCAGGGGCCGATGAACACTGAAGCTTTCTTT
CASSPRQGPMNTEAFF
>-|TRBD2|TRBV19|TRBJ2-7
TGTGCCAGTAGTAGACAGGGCTCCGGGACTAGCGACACCTACGAGCAGTACTTC
CASSRQGSGTSDTYEQYF
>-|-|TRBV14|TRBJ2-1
TGTGCCAGCAGCCAAGTTGCGTACAATGAGCAGTTCTTC
CASSQVAYNEQFF
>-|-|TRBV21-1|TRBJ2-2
TGTGCCAGCAGCAAAGTTCTCCGAAGCGGGATTTGGACCGGGGAGCTGTTTTTT
CASSKVLRSGIWTGELFF
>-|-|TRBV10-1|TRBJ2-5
TGCGCCAGCAGTGAGTTTGGGGACAAGACCCAGTACTTC
CASSEFGDKTQYF
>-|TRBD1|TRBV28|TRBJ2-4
TGTGCCAGCAGTTTAGACAGGGGGCTTTTTCAGTACTTC
CASSLDRGLFQYF
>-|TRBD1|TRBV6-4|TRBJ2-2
TGTGCCAGTACAGGGGAACCATCGAACACCGGGGAGCTGTTTTTT
CASTGEPSNTGELFF
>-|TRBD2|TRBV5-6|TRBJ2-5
TGTGCCAGCAGCTTGCTTGGGACTAGTCAGACCCAGTACTTC
CASSLLGTSQTQYF
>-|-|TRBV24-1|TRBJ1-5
TGTGCCACTCCTGAAAGAGACAGCTGGCGACCCCAGCATTTT
CATPERDSWRPQHF
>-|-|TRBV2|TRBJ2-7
TGTGCCAGCAGTGAAGATAGGGGCGAGCAGTACTTC
CASSEDRGEQYF
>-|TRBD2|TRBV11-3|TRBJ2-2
TGTGCCAGCAGCTCTGCGAGCGGGGCCTACACCGGGGAGCTGTTTTTT
CASSSASGAYTGELFF
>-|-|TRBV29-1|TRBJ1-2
TGCAGCGTTGACGGGGGGCGAATTTATGGCTACACCTTC
CSVDGGRIYGYTF
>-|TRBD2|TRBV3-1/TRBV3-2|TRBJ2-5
TGTGCCAGCAGCCCTAGACTAGCGGGAGTCCTGGAACAAGAGACCCAGTACTTC
CASSPRLAGVLEQETQYF
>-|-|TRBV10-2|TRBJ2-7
TGCGCCAGCTTCGCGGGTGAATCCCACGAGCAGTACTTC
CASFAGESHEQYF
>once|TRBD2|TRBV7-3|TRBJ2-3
TGTGCCAGCAGCTTAGGCGGGAGCCCCACAGATACGCAGTATTTT
CASSLGGSPTDTQYF